Below, 21 T cell receptor beta chains from the same sample are listed, as sequenced in a study of beta chain features in type 1 diabetes. Expressed TCRB transcripts got sequenced, as all isolated RNA was reverse transcribed. The protocol was immunoSEQ multiplex PCR, while the TCRdb copy is restricted to in-frame clones and leaves out a portion. Altogether fewer than 250,000 clones are present, 13% to 15% being singletons, with the ten largest covering around 0.026%. The specimen was naive CD4+ T cells from blood. These receptor sequences come from a woman between 35 and 50 years old in good health.

The chain is built from TRBV6-5 and TRBJ2-7; the D gene is possibly TRBD1 (5 bases). Germline-derived CDR1 and CDR2 are MNHEY and SVGAGI. V was cut by 7 bases and J by 6 bases, with 16 bases left in between. This CDR3 is 13 amino acids long. This CDR3 is CASTFNSGSEQYF. CDR3 coding DNA: TGTGCCAGCACGTTCAATTCAGGGTCCGAGCAGTACTTC.

This clone has only a few counts. For the CDR3, the DNA is TGTGCCAGCATTGGAGGGCGGGAAGAGACCCAGTACTTC. It encodes CASIGGREETQYF. This chain connects TRBV2 to TRBJ2-5, with a possible D match to TRBD2 (6 bases). V dropped 7 bases and J dropped 3 bases, with 12 bases sitting between them. From germline, CDR1 is SNHLY and CDR2 FYNNEI. This CDR3 has 13 residues.

This clone has just a few counts. V gene TRBV7-8 combines with J gene TRBJ1-6; weak D call: TRBD1 (6 bases). The CDR3 sequence is 16 residues long. The germline V and J ends were trimmed by 2 bases and 9 bases, with 17 bases remaining between them. Germline CDR1 reads SGHVS; CDR2 reads FQNEAQ. CDR3 DNA sequence: TGTGCCAGCAGCTTACTGTCAGGGGAAGGCGGTTCACCCCTCCACTTT. The encoded protein is CASSLLSGEGGSPLHF.

This clone was seen a handful of times. The genes are TRBV9 and TRBJ2-5; weak D call: TRBD1 (6 bases). The germline V gene encodes CDR1 SGDLS and CDR2 YYNGEE. The V end lost 0 bases, the J end lost 7 bases, and 13 bases lay between the germline ends. The CDR3 covers 14 residues. The CDR3 sequence is CASSVEQGLRTQYF. The CDR3, as DNA: TGTGCCAGCAGCGTAGAACAGGGCCTGAGGACCCAGTACTTC.

This clone was seen only a few times. The chain has TRBV25-1 and TRBJ1-1; D is possibly TRBD1 (6 bases). V shed 5 bases and J shed 4 bases, with 11 bases lying between them. The CDR3 runs 13 residues. CDR1 MGHDK and CDR2 SYGVNS come from the germline V gene. Here the CDR3 reads CASSNTGSTEAFF. For the CDR3, the DNA is TGTGCCAGCAGTAATACAGGGAGCACTGAAGCTTTCTTT.

Points on this clone: Other DNA sequences from this sample encode an identical CDR3 as well. The chain employs TRBV5-4 and TRBJ1-5; 7 nucleotides agree with TRBD1. Germline-derived CDR1 and CDR2 are SGHNT and YYREEE (reference sequence). This CDR3 comprises 14 residues. Losses at the gene ends were 3 bases for V and 2 bases for J; bases not matched to a gene: 2. The CDR3 DNA follows: TGTGCCAGCAGCTCCCAGGGGGGCAATCAGCCCCAGCATTTT. Its protein is CASSSQGGNQPQHF. The variable domain in full, with the rest retrieved from reference TRBV5-4 and TRBJ1-5, is ETGVTQSPTHLIKTRGQQVTLRCSSQSGHNTVSWYQQALGQGPQFIFQYYREEENGRGNFPPRFSGLQFPNYSSELNVNALELDDSALYLCASSSQGGNQPQHFGDGTRLSIL.

This clone was seen a handful of times. The rearrangement uses TRBV6-5 and TRBJ2-7, with 7 bases that match TRBD1. V shed 0 bases, J shed 5 bases, and the junction held 7 bases outside the gene matches. The CDR3 covers 15 residues. Looked up from germline, CDR1 is MNHEY and CDR2 is SVGAGI. CDR3: CASSYSVRGQHEQYF. CDR3 coding DNA: TGTGCCAGCAGTTACTCGGTTAGGGGGCAACACGAGCAGTACTTC.

The sample holds one count of this clone. The V call is TRBV5-1, the J call TRBJ2-5; D not certain. Germline lookup yields CDR1 SGHRS and CDR2 YFSETQ. Trimming left V 8 bases short and J 3 bases short, with 11 bases between. This CDR3 contains 12 residues. The CDR3 loop is CASHNAKETQYF. The CDR3 DNA follows: TGCGCCAGTCACAACGCCAAAGAGACCCAGTACTTC.

The rearrangement links TRBV9 to TRBJ1-5; TRBD1 is a possible D gene (5 bases). V was shortened by 4 bases and J by 7 bases, with 15 bases between the two germline ends. Germline V gene sequence: CDR1 SGDLS, CDR2 YYNGEE. The CDR3 covers 14 residues. CDR3 residues: CASSLTGKGQPQHF. In DNA form, the CDR3 reads TGTGCCAGCAGCTTAACAGGAAAAGGGCAGCCCCAGCATTTT.

This clone has just a few counts. The V gene is TRBV6-5, the J gene TRBJ1-6; unclear D gene. This CDR3 is built from 14 residues. CDR1 MNHEY and CDR2 SVGAGI come from the germline V gene. Trimming stripped 8 bases from V and 9 bases from J, with 17 bases between. CDR3 loop: CASGRGSSGSPLHF. As DNA, the CDR3 is TGTGCCAGCGGTCGCGGGTCGTCTGGTTCACCCCTCCACTTT.

The chain links TRBV14 to TRBJ2-3, with 13 bases aligning to TRBD2. Trimming removed 3 bases from V and 7 bases from J; junction bases left unmatched: 10. The CDR3 runs 17 residues. Per the germline V gene, CDR1 is SGHDN and CDR2 is FVKESK. In DNA form, the CDR3 reads TGTGCCAGCAGCCATAGCTCGGGACTAGCGGGGAGGAATACGCAGTATTTT. As protein: CASSHSSGLAGRNTQYF. Supplemented by reference TRBV14 and TRBJ2-3, the full variable domain reads EAGVTQFPSHSVIEKGQTVTLRCDPISGHDNLYWYRRVMGKEIKFLLHFVKESKQDESGMPNNRFLAERTGGTYSTLKVQPAELEDSGVYFCASSHSSGLAGRNTQYFGPGTRLTVL.

The V call is TRBV5-1, the J call TRBJ1-5; unclear D gene. CDR3 length: 15 amino acids. Deletions cut 0 bases from V and 3 bases from J, with 10 bases between. The germline V gene encodes CDR1 SGHRS and CDR2 YFSETQ. DNA of the CDR3: TGCGCCAGCAGCTTGGCCGGCGGATACAATCAGCCCCAGCATTTT. Translated, it gives CASSLAGGYNQPQHF. Full variable domain (outside the CDR3, taken from reference TRBV5-1 and TRBJ1-5): KAGVTQTPRYLIKTRGQQVTLSCSPISGHRSVSWYQQTPGQGLQFLFEYFSETQRNKGNFPGRFSGRQFSNSRSEMNVSTLELGDSALYLCASSLAGGYNQPQHFGDGTRLSIL.

The gene calls are TRBV5-1 and TRBJ2-1; 10 bases agree with TRBD1. V was pared by 7 bases and J by 8 bases, with 12 bases of the junction left unmatched. CDR3 length: 15 residues. Germline lookup yields CDR1 SGHRS and CDR2 YFSETQ. The CDR3 DNA follows: TGCGCCAGCGGCAACGGACAGGGGGTTACCCATGAGCAGTTCTTC. Protein product: CASGNGQGVTHEQFF. Based on the CDR3 plus reference TRBV5-1 and TRBJ2-1, the full variable domain is KAGVTQTPRYLIKTRGQQVTLSCSPISGHRSVSWYQQTPGQGLQFLFEYFSETQRNKGNFPGRFSGRQFSNSRSEMNVSTLELGDSALYLCASGNGQGVTHEQFFGPGTRLTVL.

This chain links TRBV7-9 with TRBJ2-7; the match to TRBD1 covers 9 bases. J gave up 5 bases and V 4 bases, and 6 bases lay outside the gene matches. Germline-derived CDR1 and CDR2 are SEHNR and FQNEAQ (reference sequence). CDR3 length: 14 residues. In DNA, the CDR3 is TGTGCCAGCAGCTATCTGACAGGGGGAAACGAGCAGTACTTC. The encoded protein is CASSYLTGGNEQYF.

J is TRBJ1-1 and V is TRBV18, with 10 positions matching TRBD1. The CDR3 contains 18 residues. J was trimmed by 1 base and V by 4 bases; bases with no gene match: 12. Germline CDR1 is KGHSH and CDR2 is LQKENI. The CDR3 DNA sequence: TGTGCCAGCTCACAATCGACAGGGGGCTACGCTCAGAACACTGAAGCTTTCTTT. Translation gives CASSQSTGGYAQNTEAFF.

This clone has at least ten counts. The V and J genes are TRBV29-1 and TRBJ1-2; no definite D call. Between the trimmed V and J ends, which lost 4 bases and 5 bases, there was a span of 8 bases. The CDR3 sequence is 11 residues long. Per germline, CDR1 SQVTM and CDR2 ANQGSEA. This chain's CDR3 is CSVGSGYGYTF. The CDR3 bases are TGCAGCGTTGGGAGTGGATATGGCTACACCTTC.

The rearrangement joins TRBV5-1 to TRBJ2-5, with D maybe TRBD2 (6 bases). CDR1 is SGHRS, CDR2 YFSETQ, per germline. The CDR3 contains 15 residues. Trimming removed 1 base from V and 5 bases from J, with 15 bases in between. CDR3 amino acids: CASSLMDARGETQYF. The CDR3 region has the DNA TGCGCCAGCAGCTTGATGGACGCACGGGGGGAGACCCAGTACTTC.

This chain links TRBV5-1 with TRBJ2-6; no reliable D call. The V gene lost 4 bases and the J gene lost 4 bases, with 9 bases spanning the gap. Germline V gives CDR1 SGHRS, CDR2 YFSETQ. This CDR3 region has 14 residues. This CDR3 reads CASSLGLGANVLTF. The CDR3 nucleotides read TGCGCCAGCAGCCTTGGCCTCGGGGCCAACGTCCTGACTTTC.

In this sample, this clone turned up a few times. The rearrangement uses TRBV6-6 and TRBJ2-3; 12 positions match TRBD2. The CDR3 has 14 amino acids. Germline V gene data show CDR1 as MNHNY and CDR2 as SVGAGI (reference sequence). The V gene end was trimmed by 6 bases and the J gene end by 7 bases; junction bases not matched to a gene: 5. The CDR3 coding sequence is TGTGCCAGCAGGACTAGCGGGGGAGAAAATACGCAGTATTTT. It is translated as CASRTSGGENTQYF.

This clone has just a few counts. The chain links TRBV7-2 to TRBJ1-2; 11 nucleotides line up with TRBD1. The V and J ends lost 5 bases and 4 bases, in that order; junction bases with no gene match: 3. The CDR3 extends over 14 amino acids. Germline CDR1 SGHTA, CDR2 FQGNSA. The CDR3 bases are TGTGCCAGCAGCCCAGGACAGGGGGCCTATGGCTACACCTTC. Its translation: CASSPGQGAYGYTF.

The gene calls are TRBV2 and TRBJ1-2; TRBD1 agrees at 7 bases. This CDR3 is built from 13 residues. The germline V gene encodes CDR1 SNHLY and CDR2 FYNNEI. With 8 bases clipped from V and 2 bases from J, the junction kept 5 bases outside the gene matches. The CDR3 nucleotides are TGTGCCAGCCCTGCAGGGGGGAACTATGGCTACACCTTC. Amino acid sequence: CASPAGGNYGYTF.